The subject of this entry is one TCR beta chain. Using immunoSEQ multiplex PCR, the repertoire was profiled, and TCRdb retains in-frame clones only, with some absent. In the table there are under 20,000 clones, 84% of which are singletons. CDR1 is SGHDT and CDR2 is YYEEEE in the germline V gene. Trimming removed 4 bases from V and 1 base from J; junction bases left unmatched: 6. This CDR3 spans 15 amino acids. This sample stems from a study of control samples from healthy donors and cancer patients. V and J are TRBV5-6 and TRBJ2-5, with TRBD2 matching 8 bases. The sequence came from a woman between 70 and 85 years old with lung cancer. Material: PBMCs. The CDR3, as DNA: TGTGCCAGCAGCGTCGGACTAGCAGGCCAAGAGACCCAGTACTTC. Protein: CASSVGLAGQETQYF.